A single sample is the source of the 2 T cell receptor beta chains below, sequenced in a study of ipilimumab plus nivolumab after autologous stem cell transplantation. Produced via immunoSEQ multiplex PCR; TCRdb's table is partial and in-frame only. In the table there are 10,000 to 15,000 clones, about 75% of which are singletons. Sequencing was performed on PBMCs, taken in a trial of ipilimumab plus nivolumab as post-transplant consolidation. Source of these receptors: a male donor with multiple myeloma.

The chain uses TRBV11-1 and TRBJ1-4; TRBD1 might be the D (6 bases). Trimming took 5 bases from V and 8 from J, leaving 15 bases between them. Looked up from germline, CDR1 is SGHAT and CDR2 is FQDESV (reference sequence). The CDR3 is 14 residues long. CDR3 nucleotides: TGTGCCAGCAGCCAACAGGGATTCCGCGAAAAACTGTTTTTT. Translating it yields CASSQQGFREKLFF.

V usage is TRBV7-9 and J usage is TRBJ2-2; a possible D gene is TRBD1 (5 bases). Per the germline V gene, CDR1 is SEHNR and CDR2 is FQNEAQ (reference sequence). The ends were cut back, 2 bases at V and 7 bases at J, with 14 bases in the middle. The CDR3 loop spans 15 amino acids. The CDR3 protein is CASSLRQLIHGELFF. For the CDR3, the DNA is TGTGCCAGCAGCTTAAGACAGTTAATACACGGGGAGCTGTTTTTT.